This TCR beta chain was sequenced during a study of blood T cells in healthy people across ages. Germline V gene lookup returns CDR1 DFQATT and CDR2 SNEGSKA (reference sequence). This CDR3 is built from 15 residues. With regard to this clonotype: Its antigen is unknown. One end of the junction fails to match germline, which may point to a read error.

Then a second PCR, running roughly 7 to 11 cycles, was carried out with a sample-barcoded 5' primer and a J-beta primer mix. TCRdb re-analysed the 5' RACE reads in MiXCR, keeping a single row per CDR3 protein. This table has 1.5 million to 2 million distinct CDR3 sequences, roughly 32% appearing once. Broader study findings: PBMCs left unsorted prevented a conclusive naive versus antigen-experienced comparison.

The chain joins TRBV20-1 to TRBJ2-7, with D possibly being TRBD2 (6 bases). The TCR comes from a woman in her 30s in good health. Sequencing was carried out using blood. The DNA of the CDR3 is TGCAGTGTTAGAGATTTCGCGGGAACAGCCTACGAGCAGTACTTC. This gives the protein CSVRDFAGTAYEQYF.